The following is a T cell receptor (beta chain) sequence with its context. Antigen unknown. Stability of Graves' hyperthyroidism was defined as absent ophthalmopathy progression within 18 months. Researchers barred patients who had uncontrolled infection, other autoimmune disease, pregnancy or lactation. The data were taken from a study of T cells in Graves' hyperthyroidism and ophthalmopathy. CDR1 and CDR2 (germline): SGHRS, YFSETQ. Trimming removed 0 bases from V and 4 bases from J, with 15 bases in between. The CDR3 sequence is 16 residues long. TCR beta CDR3 sequences were amplified from RNA transcripts. HTBI primers drove first-round RT-PCR of the TCR CDR3. TCRdb itself ran the multiplex PCR reads through MiXCR, one entry per CDR3 protein. The data hold under 700,000 distinct CDR3 sequences, with roughly 17% observed a single time. Overall study findings and caveats: Model predictions of ophthalmopathy came a median around 6.5 months before onset.

The rearrangement uses TRBV5-1 and TRBJ2-3; weak D call: TRBD2 (6 bases). The sample was blood. The receptor was derived from a woman between 18 and 29 years old with Graves' hyperthyroidism. CDR3: CASSLDRAEGSDTQYF. For the CDR3, the DNA is TGCGCCAGCAGCTTGGACCGGGCGGAGGGCTCAGATACGCAGTATTTT.